This entry lists 8 T cell receptor beta chains sequenced from one sample in a study of OX40 agonist ivuxolimab in advanced cancers. Method: immunoSEQ multiplex PCR; TCRdb's copy keeps in-frame clones and lacks some. Of 30,000 to 45,000 clones listed, roughly 90% are singletons. Sequenced here: CD4+ or CD8+ T cells sorted from blood, sampled in a trial of the OX40 agonist ivuxolimab. The receptors stem from an adult with an advanced solid tumor such as melanoma, head and neck, liver or kidney cancer.

This chain uses TRBV7-9 with TRBJ2-7; D could derive from TRBD1 or TRBD2 (5 bases each). The CDR3 length is 14 residues. The V end was cut by 5 bases, the J end by 3 bases, with 14 bases between. Germline V gene data show CDR1 as SEHNR and CDR2 as FQNEAQ (reference sequence). CDR3 nucleotides: TGTGCCAGCAGCCCGCGACAGAGGGACTACGAGCAGTACTTC. This translates into CASSPRQRDYEQYF.

The rearrangement links TRBV6-5 to TRBJ2-6; D unclear. Trimming removed 6 bases at V and 1 base at J, with 7 bases between. Germline lookup yields CDR1 MNHEY and CDR2 SVGAGI. The CDR3 spans 14 residues. The CDR3 loop reads CASREHSGANVLTF. CDR3 sequence (DNA): TGTGCCAGCAGAGAGCATTCTGGGGCCAACGTCCTGACTTTC.

This clone came up a few times. V is TRBV2 and J is TRBJ1-1, with TRBD1 matching over 8 bases. V was pared by 6 bases and J by 2 bases, with 5 bases of the junction left unmatched. The CDR3 spans 14 residues. CDR1 and CDR2 (germline): SNHLY, FYNNEI. CDR3 nucleotide sequence: TGTGCCAGCAGGGCCGGGACAGGCAACACTGAAGCTTTCTTT. Protein sequence: CASRAGTGNTEAFF.

The rearrangement links TRBV13 to TRBJ1-2; TRBD1 is a possible D gene (5 bases). Trimming took 3 bases from V and 3 from J, leaving 14 bases between them. This CDR3 comprises 15 residues. CDR1 is PRHDT, CDR2 FYEKMQ, per germline (reference sequence). Here the CDR3 reads CASSLGTTSHYGYTF. The CDR3 DNA sequence: TGTGCCAGCAGCTTGGGGACGACATCCCACTATGGCTACACCTTC.

The rearrangement joins TRBV6-6 to TRBJ1-2; 7 positions match TRBD1. The germline CDR1 and CDR2 sequences are MNHNY and SVGAGI (reference sequence). The CDR3 has 12 amino acids. V shed 4 bases and J 8 bases; nucleotides not matched to a gene: 4. CDR3 amino acids: CASSFDREGYTF. For the CDR3, the DNA is TGTGCCAGCAGTTTTGACAGGGAGGGCTACACCTTC.

The chain is built from TRBV27 and TRBJ1-5; D not resolved. Germline values: CDR1 MNHEY, CDR2 SMNVEV (reference sequence). This CDR3 is 15 amino acids long. V lost 0 bases to trimming and J lost 3 bases, with 9 bases between them. The CDR3 protein is CASSLSPVSNQPQHF. For the CDR3, the DNA is TGTGCCAGCAGTTTATCGCCGGTCTCCAATCAGCCCCAGCATTTT.

The V and J genes are TRBV2 and TRBJ2-5, with a weak D call TRBD1 (6 bases). The germline V gene has CDR1 SNHLY and CDR2 FYNNEI. V dropped 7 bases and J dropped 2 bases, with 14 bases sitting between them. The CDR3 runs to 14 residues. This chain's CDR3 is CASNGQMGQETQYF. The CDR3, as DNA: TGTGCCAGCAACGGACAGATGGGACAAGAGACCCAGTACTTC.

The chain joins TRBV7-9 to TRBJ1-1; D perhaps matches TRBD1 (6 bases). This CDR3 is 12 amino acids long. Germline V gene lookup returns CDR1 SEHNR and CDR2 FQNEAQ (reference sequence). Trimming shortened V by 11 bases and J by 5 bases, and 15 bases separated the two germline ends. The CDR3 sequence: CAAGGARTEAFF. In DNA, the CDR3 is TGTGCCGCGGGGGGGGCGAGGACTGAAGCTTTCTTT.